Reported below is one TCR beta chain. TCR alpha and TCR beta cDNA libraries with sample barcodes and UMIs came from 5'RACE using constant-segment primers. TCRdb ran MiXCR on the 5' RACE reads and lists one entry per CDR3 protein. This table holds under 300,000 distinct CDR3 sequences, approximately 9% found once. This record belongs to a study of T-cell memory formation after mild COVID-19. Trimming left V 0 bases short and J 7 bases short, with 16 bases between. The CDR3 consists of 16 residues. Germline V lookup: CDR1 SGHRS, CDR2 YFSETQ. Sample: PBMCs or a T cell subset sorted from them (not recorded which). The V call is TRBV5-1, the J call TRBJ1-4; D not resolved. This clonotype was sampled from a man aged 18 to 30 who had mild COVID-19 (a few samples of this study predate the infection). Cell type and time point are not known. The CDR3 DNA reads TGCGCCAGCAGCTTGGCCGATTCCCCTCCGAGTGAAAAACTGTTTTTT. This codes for CASSLADSPPSEKLFF.